The 5 T cell receptor beta chains in this list originate from one sample, sequenced in a study of blood T cell repertoires in COVID-19. The assay was immunoSEQ multiplex PCR, and TCRdb's table has in-frame clones only and misses some. The sample comprises about 100,000 clones, about 90% of which are singletons, and around 5.4% rests with the top ten. Sequencing was carried out using peripheral blood. Source of these receptors: a human donor in a cohort sampled during active COVID-19.

The V call is TRBV6-1, the J call TRBJ2-7; D is possibly TRBD2 (5 bases). Germline CDR1 reads MNHNS; CDR2 reads SASEGT. The CDR3 consists of 15 residues. The V gene lost 3 bases and the J gene lost 3 bases, with 15 bases spanning the gap. This CDR3 is CASSEFSGGYYEQYF. CDR3 bases: TGTGCCAGCAGTGAGTTTTCGGGCGGGTACTACGAGCAGTACTTC.

The chain is built from TRBV9 and TRBJ2-2; D is unclear. In germline, CDR1 is SGDLS, CDR2 YYNGEE. This CDR3 comprises 14 residues. V lost 0 bases to trimming and J lost 6 bases, with 9 bases between them. The CDR3 sequence: CASSVGLFSGELFF. The CDR3 region has the DNA TGTGCCAGCAGCGTAGGGCTTTTTTCCGGGGAGCTGTTTTTT.

This chain links TRBV11-3 with TRBJ2-1; 16 bases map to TRBD2. Per the germline V gene, CDR1 is SGHNT and CDR2 is YENEEA. Germline trimming cut 4 bases from V and 2 bases from J; bases unmatched to any gene: 2. This CDR3 contains 17 residues. The CDR3 DNA sequence: TGTGCCAGCAGCTCGGGACTAGCGGGAGGGGCCTACAATGAGCAGTTCTTC. The encoded protein is CASSSGLAGGAYNEQFF.

V and J are TRBV30 and TRBJ1-6; 10 nucleotides agree with TRBD1. V lost 5 bases, J lost 7 bases, and 8 bases stayed unmatched. The CDR3 covers 15 residues. Germline-derived CDR1 and CDR2 are GTSNPN and SVGIG (reference sequence). The CDR3 nucleotides read TGTGCCTGGGCGACCGGGACAGGGGAAAATTCACCCCTCCACTTT. Translated: CAWATGTGENSPLHF.

The chain combines TRBV7-3 with TRBJ2-7; tentatively, D is TRBD2 (5 bases). The CDR3 runs 16 residues. CDR1 SGHTA and CDR2 FQGTGA come from the germline V gene. Trimming cost V 5 bases and J 2 bases, with 19 bases left between them. The CDR3 is CASSLKPGKQTYEQYF. CDR3 sequence (DNA): TGTGCCAGCAGCCTTAAACCCGGGAAGCAAACCTACGAGCAGTACTTC.